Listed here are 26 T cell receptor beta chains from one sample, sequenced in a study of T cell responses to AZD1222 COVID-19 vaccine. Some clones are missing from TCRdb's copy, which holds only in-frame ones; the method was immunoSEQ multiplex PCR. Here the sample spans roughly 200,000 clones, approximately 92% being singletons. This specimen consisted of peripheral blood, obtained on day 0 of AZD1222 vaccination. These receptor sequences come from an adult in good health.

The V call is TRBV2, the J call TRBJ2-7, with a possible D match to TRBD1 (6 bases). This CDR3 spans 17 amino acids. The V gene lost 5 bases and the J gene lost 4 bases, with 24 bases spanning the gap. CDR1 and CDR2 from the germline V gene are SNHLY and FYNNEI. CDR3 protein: CASSPEVSVRGFYEQYF. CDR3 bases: TGTGCCAGCAGTCCAGAGGTATCGGTCAGGGGATTTTACGAGCAGTACTTC.

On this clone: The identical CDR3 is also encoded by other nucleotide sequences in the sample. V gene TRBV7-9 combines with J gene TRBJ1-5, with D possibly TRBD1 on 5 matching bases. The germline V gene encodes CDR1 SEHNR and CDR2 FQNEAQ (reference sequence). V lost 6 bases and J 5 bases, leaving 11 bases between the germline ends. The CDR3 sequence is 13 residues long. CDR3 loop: CASSQAGDQPQHF. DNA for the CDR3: TGTGCCAGCAGTCAAGCGGGGGATCAGCCCCAGCATTTT.

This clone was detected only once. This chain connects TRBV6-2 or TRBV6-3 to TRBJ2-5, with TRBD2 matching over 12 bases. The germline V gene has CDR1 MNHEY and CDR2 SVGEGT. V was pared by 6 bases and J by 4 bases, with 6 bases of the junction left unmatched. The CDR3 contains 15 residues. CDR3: CASSRLAGVGETQYF. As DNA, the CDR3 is TGTGCCAGCAGCCGACTAGCGGGGGTAGGAGAGACCCAGTACTTC.

The CDR3: CASSEWAQGTDTQYF. The CDR3 DNA reads as TGTGCCAGCAGTGAATGGGCTCAGGGCACAGATACGCAGTATTTT. The chain has TRBV25-1 and TRBJ2-3; D call uncertain. The CDR3 is 15 amino acids. Trimming cost V 1 base and J 1 base, with 9 bases left between them. CDR1 is MGHDK, CDR2 SYGVNS, per germline.

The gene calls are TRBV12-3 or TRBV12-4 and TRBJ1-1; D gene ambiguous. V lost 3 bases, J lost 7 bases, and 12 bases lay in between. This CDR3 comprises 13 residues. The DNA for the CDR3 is TGTGCCAGCAGTTTTACGTCGGAACGTGAAGCTTTCTTT. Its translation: CASSFTSEREAFF.

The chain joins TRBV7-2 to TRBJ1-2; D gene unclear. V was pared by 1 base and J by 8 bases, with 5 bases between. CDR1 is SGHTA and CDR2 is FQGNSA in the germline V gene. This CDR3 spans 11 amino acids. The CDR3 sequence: CASSLGRGYTF. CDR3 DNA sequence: TGTGCCAGCAGCTTAGGTAGGGGCTACACCTTC.

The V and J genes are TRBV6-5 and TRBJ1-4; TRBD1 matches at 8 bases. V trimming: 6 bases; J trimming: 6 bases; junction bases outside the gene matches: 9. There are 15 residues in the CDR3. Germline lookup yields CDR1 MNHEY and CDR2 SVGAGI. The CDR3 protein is CASRTGQGHDEKLFF. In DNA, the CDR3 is TGTGCCAGCAGGACTGGACAGGGCCACGATGAAAAACTGTTTTTT.

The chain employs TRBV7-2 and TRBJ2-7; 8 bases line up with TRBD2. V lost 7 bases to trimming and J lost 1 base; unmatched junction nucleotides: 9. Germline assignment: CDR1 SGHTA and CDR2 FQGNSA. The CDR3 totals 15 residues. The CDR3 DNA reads TGTGCCAGCAACACCCACCGGGGGGGATCCTACGAGCAGTACTTC. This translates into CASNTHRGGSYEQYF.

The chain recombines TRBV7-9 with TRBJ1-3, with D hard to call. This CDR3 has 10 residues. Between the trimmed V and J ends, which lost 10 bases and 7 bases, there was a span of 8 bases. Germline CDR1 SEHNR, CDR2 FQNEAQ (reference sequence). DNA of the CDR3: TGTGCCACCGGGGAGAACACCATATATTTT. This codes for CATGENTIYF.

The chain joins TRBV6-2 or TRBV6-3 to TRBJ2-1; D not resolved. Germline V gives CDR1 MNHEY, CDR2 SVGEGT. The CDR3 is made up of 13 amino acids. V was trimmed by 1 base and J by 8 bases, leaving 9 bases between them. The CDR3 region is CASSYLRGDEQFF. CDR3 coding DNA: TGTGCCAGCAGTTACTTAAGAGGCGATGAGCAGTTCTTC.

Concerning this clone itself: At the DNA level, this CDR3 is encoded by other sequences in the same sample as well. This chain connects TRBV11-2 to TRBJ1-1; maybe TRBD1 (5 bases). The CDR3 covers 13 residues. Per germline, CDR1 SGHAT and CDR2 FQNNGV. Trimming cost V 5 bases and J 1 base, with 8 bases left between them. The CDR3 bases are TGTGCCAGCAGCACTCAGGGGAACACTGAAGCTTTCTTT. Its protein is CASSTQGNTEAFF.

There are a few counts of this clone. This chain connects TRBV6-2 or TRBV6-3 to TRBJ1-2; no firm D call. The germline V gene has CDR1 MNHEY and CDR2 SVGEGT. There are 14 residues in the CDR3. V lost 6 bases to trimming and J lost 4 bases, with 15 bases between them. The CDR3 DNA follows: TGTGCCAGCAGACCTTTGGAGACATCCTATGGCTACACCTTC. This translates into CASRPLETSYGYTF.

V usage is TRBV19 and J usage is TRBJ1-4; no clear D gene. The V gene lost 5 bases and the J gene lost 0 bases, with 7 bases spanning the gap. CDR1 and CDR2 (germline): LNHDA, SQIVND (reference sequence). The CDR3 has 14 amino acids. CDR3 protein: CASSSSTTNEKLFF. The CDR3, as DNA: TGTGCCAGTAGTTCCTCTACAACTAATGAAAAACTGTTTTTT.

The CDR3 region has the DNA TGTGCCAGCAGCCGAAACAACTATGGCTACACCTTC. As protein: CASSRNNYGYTF. The V gene is TRBV7-8, the J gene TRBJ1-2; D not resolved. Per the germline V gene, CDR1 is SGHVS and CDR2 is FQNEAQ. This CDR3 has 12 amino acids. Trimming pared 5 bases from V and 2 bases from J, leaving 6 bases between.

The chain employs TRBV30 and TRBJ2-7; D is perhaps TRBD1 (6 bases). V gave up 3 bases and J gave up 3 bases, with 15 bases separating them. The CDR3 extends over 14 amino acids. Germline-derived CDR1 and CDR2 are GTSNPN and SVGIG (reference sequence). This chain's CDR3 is CAWSYQGNSYEQYF. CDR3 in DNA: TGTGCCTGGAGCTATCAGGGGAATAGCTACGAGCAGTACTTC.

The CDR3 loop reads CASSSGTGINYGYTF. CDR3 in DNA: TGTGCCAGCAGCTCCGGCACAGGAATTAACTATGGCTACACCTTC. The chain uses TRBV28 and TRBJ1-2; weak D call: TRBD1 (5 bases). V gave up 6 bases and J gave up 1 base, with 15 bases separating them. The CDR3 runs to 15 residues. CDR1 and CDR2 (germline): MDHEN, SYDVKM.

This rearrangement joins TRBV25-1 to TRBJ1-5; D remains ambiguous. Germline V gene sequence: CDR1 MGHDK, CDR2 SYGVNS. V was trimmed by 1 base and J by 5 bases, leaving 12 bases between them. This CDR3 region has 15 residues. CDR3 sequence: CASSESGVNDQPQHF. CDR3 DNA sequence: TGTGCCAGCAGTGAATCCGGGGTAAATGATCAGCCCCAGCATTTT.

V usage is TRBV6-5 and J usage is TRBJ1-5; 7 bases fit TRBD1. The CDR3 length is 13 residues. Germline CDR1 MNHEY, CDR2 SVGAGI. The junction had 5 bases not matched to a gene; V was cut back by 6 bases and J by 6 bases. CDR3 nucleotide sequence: TGTGCCAGCAGCGCAAACAGGGGTCAGCCCCAGCATTTT. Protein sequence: CASSANRGQPQHF.

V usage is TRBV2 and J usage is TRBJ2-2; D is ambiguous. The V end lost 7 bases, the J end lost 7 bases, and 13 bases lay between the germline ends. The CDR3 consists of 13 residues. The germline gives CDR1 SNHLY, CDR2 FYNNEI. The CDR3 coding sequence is TGTGCCAGCAAGGAGTCTATATACGGGGAGCTGTTTTTT. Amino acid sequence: CASKESIYGELFF.

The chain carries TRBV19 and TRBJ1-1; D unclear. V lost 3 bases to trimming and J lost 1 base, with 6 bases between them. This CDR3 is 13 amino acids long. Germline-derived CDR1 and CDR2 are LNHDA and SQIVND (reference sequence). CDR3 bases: TGTGCCAGTAGTATCCGACCGAACACTGAAGCTTTCTTT. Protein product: CASSIRPNTEAFF. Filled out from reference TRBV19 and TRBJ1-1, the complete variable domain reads DGGITQSPKYLFRKEGQNVTLSCEQNLNHDAMYWYRQDPGQGLRLIYYSQIVNDFQKGDIAEGYSVSREKKESFPLTVTSAQKNPTAFYLCASSIRPNTEAFFGQGTRLTVV.

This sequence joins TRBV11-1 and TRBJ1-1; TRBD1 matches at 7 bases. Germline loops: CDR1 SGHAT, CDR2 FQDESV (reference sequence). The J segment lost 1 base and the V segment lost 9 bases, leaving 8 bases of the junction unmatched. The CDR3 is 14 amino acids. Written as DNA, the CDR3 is TGTGCCAGTACCCCGGGACAGTCGAACACTGAAGCTTTCTTT. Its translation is CASTPGQSNTEAFF.

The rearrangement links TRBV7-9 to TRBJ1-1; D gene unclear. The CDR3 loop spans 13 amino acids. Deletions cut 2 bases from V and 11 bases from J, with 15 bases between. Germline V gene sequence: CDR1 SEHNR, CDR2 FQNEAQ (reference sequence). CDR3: CASSLLESGGAFF. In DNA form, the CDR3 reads TGTGCCAGCAGCTTACTTGAGAGCGGTGGGGCTTTCTTT. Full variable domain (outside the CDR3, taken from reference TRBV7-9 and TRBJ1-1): DTGVSQNPRHKITKRGQNVTFRCDPISEHNRLYWYRQTLGQGPEFLTYFQNEAQLEKSRLLSDRFSAERPKGSFSTLEIQRTEQGDSAMYLCASSLLESGGAFFGQGTRLTVV.

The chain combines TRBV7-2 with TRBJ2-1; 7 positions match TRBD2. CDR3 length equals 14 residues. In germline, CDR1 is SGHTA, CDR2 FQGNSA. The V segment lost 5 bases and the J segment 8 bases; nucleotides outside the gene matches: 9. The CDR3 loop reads CASSPGLELDEQFF. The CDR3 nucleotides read TGTGCCAGCAGCCCAGGACTAGAGCTTGATGAGCAGTTCTTC.

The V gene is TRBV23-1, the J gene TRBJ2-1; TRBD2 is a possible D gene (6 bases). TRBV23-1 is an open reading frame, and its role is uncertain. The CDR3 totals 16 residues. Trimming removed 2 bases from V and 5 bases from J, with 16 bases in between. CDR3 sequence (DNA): TGCGCCAGCAGTCAAGGCGGGGTAAAGGGTGACAATGAGCAGTTCTTC. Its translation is CASSQGGVKGDNEQFF.

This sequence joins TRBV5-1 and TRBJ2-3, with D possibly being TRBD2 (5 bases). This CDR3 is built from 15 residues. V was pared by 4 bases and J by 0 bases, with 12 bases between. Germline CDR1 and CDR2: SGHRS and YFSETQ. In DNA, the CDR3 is TGCGCCAGCAGCCCCGGGAAGACCAGCACAGATACGCAGTATTTT. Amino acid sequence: CASSPGKTSTDTQYF.

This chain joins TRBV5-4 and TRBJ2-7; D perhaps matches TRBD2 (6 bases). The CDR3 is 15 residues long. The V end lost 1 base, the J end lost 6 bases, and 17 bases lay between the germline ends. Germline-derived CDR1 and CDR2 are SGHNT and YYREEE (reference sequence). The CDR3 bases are TGTGCCAGCAGCTTGATCGACTCCCGGGGGTCCGAGCAGTACTTC. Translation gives CASSLIDSRGSEQYF.